This TCR beta chain was sequenced for a study of tumor-infiltrating lymphocytes in oesophageal squamous cell carcinoma. Trimming shortened V by 0 bases and J by 6 bases, and 17 bases separated the two germline ends. Germline values: CDR1 MGHRA, CDR2 YSYEKL. The CDR3 runs 16 residues. One entry per CDR3 protein results from TCRdb running MiXCR on the PCR reads. The table includes about 15,000 distinct CDR3 sequences, approximately 50% detected once. This TCR derives from a male donor with esophageal squamous cell carcinoma. V gene TRBV4-1 combines with J gene TRBJ1-1; maybe TRBD1 (5 bases). The sequencing input was esophageal tumor tissue. CDR3 sequence reads: CASSQDGQGADSEAFF. In DNA, the CDR3 is TGCGCCAGCAGCCAAGATGGTCAAGGGGCGGACTCTGAAGCTTTCTTT.